This record looks at one T cell receptor beta chain sequence and its context. The data were taken from a study of shared clonotypes between healthy human individuals. The CDR3 consists of 14 residues. The junction had 6 bases not matched to a gene; V was cut back by 8 bases and J by 4 bases. The V gene's germline CDR1 is LNHDA and CDR2 SQIVND (reference sequence). The repertoire was sequenced with immunoSEQ multiplex PCR; TCRdb's copy has only in-frame clones and lacks some. The sample consists of about 2,500,000 clones, around 94% of them appearing once. Subsets obtained from CD4+ cells comprised CD45RA+ naive and CD45RA-negative memory cells.

The V gene is TRBV19, the J gene TRBJ2-1, with TRBD1 matching over 9 bases. The sequenced sample was naive CD4+ T cells sorted from blood. Sample subset: CD45RA+ positively selected. The receptor was isolated from a man between 18 and 35 years old in good health. The chain's CDR3 is CASHRDREYNEQFF. CDR3 DNA: TGTGCCAGTCACCGGGACAGGGAATACAATGAGCAGTTCTTC.